A selection of T cell receptor beta chains follows, all from one sample in a study of T cell responses to AZD1222 COVID-19 vaccine. Sequenced by immunoSEQ multiplex PCR; TCRdb stores in-frame clones only, minus some. This sample has over 130,000 clones, with nearly 95% found just once. The sample was peripheral blood, taken 28 days after the second AZD1222 dose. The origin of the receptors is an adult who received the AZD1222 COVID-19 vaccine. Both conserved end residues are part of each CDR3. Each record gives: clone size, V gene, D gene, J gene, CDR3 DNA, CDR3 protein. D genes are given only for firm matches. Clone sizes are given selectively: once, few, many, or a class where the clone is expanded.

clone size: NA
V gene: TRBV12-5
D gene: NA
J gene: TRBJ2-2
CDR3 DNA: TGTGCTAGTGGCGAGGGATTATTGGACACCGGGGAGCTGTTTTTT
CDR3 protein: CASGEGLLDTGELFF

clone size: NA
V gene: TRBV28
D gene: NA
J gene: TRBJ1-1
CDR3 DNA: TGTGCCAGCAGACGGACAGAGAGCACTGAAGCTTTCTTT
CDR3 protein: CASRRTESTEAFF

clone size: NA
V gene: TRBV30
D gene: NA
J gene: TRBJ1-5
CDR3 DNA: TGTGCCTGGAGTTCATCCCACCGTGGGCAGCCCCAGCATTTT
CDR3 protein: CAWSSSHRGQPQHF

clone size: NA
V gene: TRBV28
D gene: NA
J gene: TRBJ1-3
CDR3 DNA: TGTGCCAGCGAGGAGGGAAACACCATATATTTT
CDR3 protein: CASEEGNTIYF

clone size: NA
V gene: TRBV6-6
D gene: NA
J gene: TRBJ1-5
CDR3 DNA: TGTGCCAGCAGTTCCGAGGGGGGCAGCAATCAGCCCCAGCATTTT
CDR3 protein: CASSSEGGSNQPQHF

clone size: NA
V gene: TRBV5-6
D gene: NA
J gene: TRBJ1-1
CDR3 DNA: TGTGCCAGCAGCTTGGAAGGTGGGGTATGGACTGAAGCTTTCTTT
CDR3 protein: CASSLEGGVWTEAFF

clone size: NA
V gene: TRBV2
D gene: NA
J gene: TRBJ1-5
CDR3 DNA: TGTGCCAGCAGCCCCGGGACGACAAATCAGCCCCAGCATTTT
CDR3 protein: CASSPGTTNQPQHF

clone size: NA
V gene: TRBV9
D gene: NA
J gene: TRBJ1-3
CDR3 DNA: TGTGCCAGCACTGGGGGGAGCTCTGGAAACACCATATATTTT
CDR3 protein: CASTGGSSGNTIYF

clone size: NA
V gene: TRBV5-4
D gene: TRBD2
J gene: TRBJ2-1
CDR3 DNA: TGTGCCAGCAGCCATCTCGGACTAGCGGCCTACAATGAGCAGTTCTTC
CDR3 protein: CASSHLGLAAYNEQFF

clone size: NA
V gene: TRBV5-1
D gene: NA
J gene: TRBJ1-6
CDR3 DNA: TGCGCCAGCAGTCCGGAATCATATAATTCACCCCTCCACTTT
CDR3 protein: CASSPESYNSPLHF

clone size: once
V gene: TRBV9
D gene: NA
J gene: TRBJ2-1
CDR3 DNA: TGTGCCAGCAGCACCGGGACTTCTATTTACAATGAGCAGTTCTTC
CDR3 protein: CASSTGTSIYNEQFF